The present T cell receptor (beta chain) was sequenced within a study of blood T cells in healthy people across ages. Study observations and caveats: The donors' CMV status was not determined, possibly confounding changes in expanded clonotypes.

Combining a sample-barcoded 5' primer with a J-beta primer mix, a second PCR ran for roughly 7 to 11 cycles. TCRdb analysed the 5' RACE reads with MiXCR anew, one entry per CDR3 protein. The sample lists 1.5 million to 2 million distinct CDR3 sequences; around half were seen once. In this sample, this clonotype turned up a few times. No antigen is known for it. This receptor was obtained from a woman between 35 and 50 years old in good health. The sequencing sample was made of blood.

CDR3: CASSPKKAGGLNQETQYF. The CDR3 bases are TGCGCCAGCAGCCCCAAAAAAGCCGGTGGACTAAACCAAGAGACCCAGTACTTC. The J gene is TRBJ2-5, the V gene TRBV4-3; D possibly corresponds to TRBD2 (6 bases). V was shortened by 4 bases and J by 0 bases, with 21 bases between the two germline ends. The CDR3 extends over 18 amino acids. CDR1 LGHNA and CDR2 YSLEER come from the germline V gene.